Listed here are 29 T cell receptor beta chains from one sample, sequenced in a study of cytomegalovirus exposure and HLA in healthy donors. The PCR contained 60 Vbeta and 13 Jbeta primers. Libraries were prepared by immunoSEQ multiplex PCR; TCRdb keeps only in-frame clonotypes and omits some of them. The sample features tens of thousands of clones, with 3% to 4% in its top ten. The specimen sequenced was PBMCs. All receptors come from a woman in her forties in good health and CMV-seropositive.

This chain joins TRBV30 and TRBJ2-7; TRBD2 aligns across 7 bases. V shed 0 bases, J shed 5 bases, and the junction held 7 bases outside the gene matches. Germline values: CDR1 GTSNPN, CDR2 SVGIG (reference sequence). The CDR3 is 14 residues long. The CDR3 bases are TGTGCCTGGAGTGTCGAGGGAGGGCCGGACGAGCAGTACTTC. It specifies CAWSVEGGPDEQYF. The full variable domain, its missing parts supplied by reference TRBV30 and TRBJ2-7, is SQTIHQWPATLVQPVGSPLSLECTVEGTSNPNLYWYRQAAGRGLQLLFYSVGIGQISSEVPQNLSASRPQDRQFILSSKKLLLSDSGFYLCAWSVEGGPDEQYFGPGTRLTVT.

CDR3 sequence reads: CASSGDLAGVYEQYF. The CDR3 DNA sequence: TGCGCCAGCAGTGGGGACCTAGCGGGAGTCTACGAGCAGTACTTC. The chain has TRBV5-1 and TRBJ2-7; 10 bases align to TRBD2. Germline assignment: CDR1 SGHRS and CDR2 YFSETQ. Trimming cost V 5 bases and J 3 bases; bases outside gene matches: 8. The length of the CDR3 is 15 residues.

The chain employs TRBV28 and TRBJ1-1, with unresolved D. CDR1 is MDHEN and CDR2 is SYDVKM in the germline V gene. This CDR3 region has 14 residues. Trimming stripped 3 bases from V and 1 base from J, with 9 bases between. The CDR3 is CASSFFGENTEAFF. In DNA form, the CDR3 reads TGTGCCAGCAGTTTCTTCGGAGAGAACACTGAAGCTTTCTTT.

This chain uses TRBV6-1 with TRBJ1-1; 8 bases line up with TRBD1. Germline CDR1 MNHNS, CDR2 SASEGT. The CDR3 extends over 14 amino acids. With V trimmed by 7 bases and J by 4 bases, 8 bases remained unmatched. The CDR3 nucleotides are TGTGCCAGCACTATGACAGGGGATGTCACTGAAGCTTTCTTT. It encodes CASTMTGDVTEAFF.

V gene TRBV6-5 combines with J gene TRBJ2-2, with D perhaps matching TRBD2 (6 bases). V lost 4 bases, J lost 1 base, and 13 bases lay in between. The CDR3 extends over 16 amino acids. Germline V gene data show CDR1 as MNHEY and CDR2 as SVGAGI. In nucleotides, the CDR3 is TGTGCCAGCAGTTTTTCAAGCGGGTGGAACACCGGGGAGCTGTTTTTT. Translating it yields CASSFSSGWNTGELFF.

The chain links TRBV7-3 to TRBJ1-3; D is unclear. Germline V gene data show CDR1 as SGHTA and CDR2 as FQGTGA. CDR3 length: 14 amino acids. Trimming removed 0 bases from V and 0 bases from J, with 3 bases in between. CDR3 loop: CASSLTSSGNTIYF. The CDR3 DNA follows: TGTGCCAGCAGCTTAACGAGCTCTGGAAACACCATATATTTT.

The CDR3 bases are TGTGCCATCAGTGGGGGCAGGGGTGCTTTCTTT. It specifies CAISGGRGAFF. The chain carries TRBV10-3 and TRBJ1-1; D perhaps matches TRBD1 (6 bases). CDR3 length equals 11 residues. Germline lookup yields CDR1 ENHRY and CDR2 SYGVKD. V was cut by 4 bases and J by 11 bases, with 11 bases left in between.

The V call is TRBV5-6, the J call TRBJ1-2; a weak D match, TRBD1 (6 bases). Germline loops: CDR1 SGHDT, CDR2 YYEEEE. V lost 4 bases, J lost 5 bases, and 12 bases lay in between. CDR3 length equals 13 residues. CDR3 bases: TGTGCCAGCAGCCTACCGCAGGGGTATGGCTACACCTTC. Protein: CASSLPQGYGYTF.

A remark on this clone: Distinct nucleotide sequences in the sample also encode this CDR3. The V call is TRBV5-1, the J call TRBJ1-1; D possibly corresponds to TRBD1 (6 bases). Trimming cost V 3 bases and J 1 base, with 10 bases left between them. From germline, CDR1 is SGHRS and CDR2 YFSETQ. The CDR3 totals 14 residues. CDR3 sequence (DNA): TGCGCCAGCAGCTCCGGACAGCCGAACACTGAAGCTTTCTTT. This translates into CASSSGQPNTEAFF.

Concerning this clone itself: Other DNA variants within this sample encode the same CDR3. The chain carries TRBV9 and TRBJ1-4; D unclear. With 0 bases removed from V and 0 bases from J, the gap between germline ends came to 3 bases. The germline V gene has CDR1 SGDLS and CDR2 YYNGEE. The CDR3 length is 14 residues. CDR3 DNA sequence: TGTGCCAGCAGCGTAGCAGCAACTAATGAAAAACTGTTTTTT. It specifies CASSVAATNEKLFF.

V gene TRBV7-9 combines with J gene TRBJ2-3; the D gene is possibly TRBD1 (5 bases). This CDR3 has 17 amino acids. Germline CDR1 is SEHNR and CDR2 is FQNEAQ (reference sequence). Trimming took 5 bases from V and 0 from J, leaving 18 bases between them. CDR3 amino acids: CASSPPTPRTSTDTQYF. In DNA form, the CDR3 reads TGTGCCAGCAGCCCTCCGACACCACGGACAAGCACAGATACGCAGTATTTT.

V is TRBV5-1 and J is TRBJ2-5; 7 bases align to TRBD2. CDR1 is SGHRS, CDR2 YFSETQ, per germline. This CDR3 has 20 amino acids. Losses at the gene ends were 0 bases for V and 5 bases for J; bases not matched to a gene: 22. This chain's CDR3 is CASSLESGGRLRLIRETQYF. The DNA for the CDR3 is TGCGCCAGCAGCTTGGAGTCTGGCGGGAGATTAAGGCTTATAAGGGAGACCCAGTACTTC.

Of note for this clone: The junction departs from germline at one end; a sequencing error may be responsible. The chain uses TRBV9 and TRBJ2-1; D possibly corresponds to TRBD2 (6 bases). Germline lookup yields CDR1 SGDLS and CDR2 YYNGEE. The CDR3 covers 15 residues. CDR3 region: CASSVGGRNYYEQFF. The CDR3 DNA reads as TGTGCCAGCAGCGTAGGTGGGAGGAACTACTATGAGCAGTTCTTC.

V usage is TRBV2 and J usage is TRBJ2-7, with D tentatively TRBD2 (6 bases). In germline, CDR1 is SNHLY, CDR2 FYNNEI. The length of the CDR3 is 14 residues. V dropped 3 bases and J dropped 4 bases, with 13 bases sitting between them. CDR3 protein: CASSDSRAGYEQYF. As DNA, the CDR3 is TGTGCCAGCAGTGATAGCAGGGCGGGGTACGAGCAGTACTTC.

The rearrangement links TRBV9 to TRBJ2-7; 7 bases align to TRBD1. Looked up from germline, CDR1 is SGDLS and CDR2 is YYNGEE. V was pared by 0 bases and J by 7 bases, with 7 bases of the junction left unmatched. CDR3 length equals 14 residues. DNA for the CDR3: TGTGCCAGCAGCGTAGCCCCGACAGGGCGTGAGCAGTACTTC. As protein: CASSVAPTGREQYF. Full variable domain (outside the CDR3, taken from reference TRBV9 and TRBJ2-7): DSGVTQTPKHLITATGQRVTLRCSPRSGDLSVYWYQQSLDQGLQFLIQYYNGEERAKGNILERFSAQQFPDLHSELNLSSLELGDSALYFCASSVAPTGREQYFGPGTRLTVT.

The rearrangement joins TRBV5-1 to TRBJ2-7; D might be TRBD2 (7 bases). The germline V gene has CDR1 SGHRS and CDR2 YFSETQ. The ends were cut back, 0 bases at V and 5 bases at J, with 12 bases in the middle. CDR3 length: 14 residues. The CDR3 nucleotides read TGCGCCAGCAGCTTGGGCGGGGGCGGGAACGAGCAGTACTTC. Its protein is CASSLGGGGNEQYF.

This chain connects TRBV6-1 to TRBJ1-4; D call uncertain. The CDR3 sequence is 15 residues long. Germline assignment: CDR1 MNHNS and CDR2 SASEGT. V was cut by 1 base and J by 5 bases, with 11 bases left in between. The CDR3 coding sequence is TGTGCCAGCAGTGAAGGGGCGGGAGGAAATGAAAAACTGTTTTTT. Translated: CASSEGAGGNEKLFF.

V and J are TRBV9 and TRBJ2-3; no clear D gene. The germline CDR1 and CDR2 sequences are SGDLS and YYNGEE. CDR3 size: 17 residues. Trimming left V 3 bases short and J 0 bases short, with 17 bases between. The CDR3 region has the DNA TGTGCCAGCAGCGCACCGTTAGGCGGAGCTAGCACAGATACGCAGTATTTT. Translation: CASSAPLGGASTDTQYF.

The chain has TRBV7-2 and TRBJ2-1; tentative D call: TRBD2 (6 bases). The CDR3 contains 17 residues. The germline V gene encodes CDR1 SGHTA and CDR2 FQGNSA. The germline V and J ends were trimmed by 1 base and 5 bases, with 18 bases remaining between them. The CDR3 bases are TGTGCCAGCAGCTTAGTCCCTCTCGAGCGGGCTGACAATGAGCAGTTCTTC. Its protein is CASSLVPLERADNEQFF.

This chain uses TRBV29-1 with TRBJ2-7; perhaps TRBD2 as D (6 bases). Trimming took 4 bases from V and 10 from J, leaving 20 bases between them. Germline loops: CDR1 SQVTM, CDR2 ANQGSEA. The CDR3 totals 13 residues. Here the CDR3 reads CSVVYGERAGQYF. The DNA of the CDR3 is TGCAGCGTTGTTTACGGGGAGCGAGCGGGCCAGTACTTC.

The chain carries TRBV9 and TRBJ2-7; a weak D match, TRBD2 (6 bases). This CDR3 contains 14 residues. V was cut by 0 bases and J by 7 bases, with 14 bases left in between. CDR1 is SGDLS and CDR2 is YYNGEE in the germline V gene. CDR3 amino acids: CASSVDGRTREQYF. CDR3 in DNA: TGTGCCAGCAGCGTAGACGGGAGAACGAGAGAGCAGTACTTC.

The chain joins TRBV4-3 to TRBJ1-2; a weak D match, TRBD1 (5 bases). V lost 0 bases to trimming and J lost 1 base, with 6 bases between them. This CDR3 comprises 14 residues. Germline V gene data show CDR1 as LGHNA and CDR2 as YSLEER. Written as DNA, the CDR3 is TGCGCCAGCAGCCAAGATCAGGGTAACTATGGCTACACCTTC. The encoded protein is CASSQDQGNYGYTF.

The genes are TRBV6-5 and TRBJ2-3, with a tentative D call TRBD2 (6 bases). Germline lookup yields CDR1 MNHEY and CDR2 SVGAGI. The CDR3 has 15 residues. V dropped 0 bases and J dropped 6 bases, with 13 bases sitting between them. The CDR3 region has the DNA TGTGCCAGCAGTTACTCCTGGGGGGAAGAGGATACGCAGTATTTT. It translates to CASSYSWGEEDTQYF.

The CDR3 is CATKRDRVFSEQYF. In nucleotides, the CDR3 is TGTGCCACGAAACGGGACAGGGTATTCTCCGAGCAGTACTTC. The chain is built from TRBV15 and TRBJ2-7; 9 bases are a match to TRBD1. There are 14 residues in the CDR3. The V segment lost 9 bases and the J segment 6 bases; nucleotides outside the gene matches: 12. Germline loops: CDR1 LNHNV, CDR2 YYDKDF (reference sequence).

The chain recombines TRBV7-9 with TRBJ1-2, with D possibly being TRBD1 (6 bases). The germline V and J ends were trimmed by 6 bases and 4 bases, with 21 bases remaining between them. Germline values: CDR1 SEHNR, CDR2 FQNEAQ (reference sequence). The CDR3 contains 16 residues. Here the CDR3 DNA reads TGTGCCAGCAGTCTCCAATGGGGGGGACATTCCTATGGCTACACCTTC. Its translation: CASSLQWGGHSYGYTF.

The J gene is TRBJ2-7, the V gene TRBV29-1; 12 bases match TRBD1. Germline CDR1 and CDR2: SQVTM and ANQGSEA. The V gene end was trimmed by 6 bases and the J gene end by 6 bases; junction bases not matched to a gene: 6. The CDR3 consists of 13 residues. Here the CDR3 reads CSVSGTGGGEQYF. CDR3 nucleotide sequence: TGCAGCGTGTCAGGGACAGGGGGCGGCGAGCAGTACTTC.

The CDR3 region has the DNA TGTGCCTGGAGTGCCCTCTCTGGAAACACCATATATTTT. It yields the protein CAWSALSGNTIYF. This chain links TRBV30 with TRBJ1-3; D remains ambiguous. This CDR3 has 13 residues. Germline V gene lookup returns CDR1 GTSNPN and CDR2 SVGIG (reference sequence). Trimming took off 1 base at V and 0 bases at J, with 4 bases between the two ends.

The V call is TRBV5-1, the J call TRBJ1-2, with TRBD1 matching 8 bases. The V and J ends lost 3 bases and 8 bases, in that order; junction bases with no gene match: 9. This CDR3 comprises 14 residues. Germline assignment: CDR1 SGHRS and CDR2 YFSETQ. CDR3 in amino acids: CASSSGTGQGGYTF. CDR3 DNA: TGCGCCAGCAGCTCCGGGACAGGACAAGGAGGCTACACCTTC. The full variable domain, its missing parts supplied by reference TRBV5-1 and TRBJ1-2, is KAGVTQTPRYLIKTRGQQVTLSCSPISGHRSVSWYQQTPGQGLQFLFEYFSETQRNKGNFPGRFSGRQFSNSRSEMNVSTLELGDSALYLCASSSGTGQGGYTFGSGTRLTVV.

This chain connects TRBV7-9 to TRBJ1-2, with D possibly TRBD1 on 6 matching bases. Germline V gene sequence: CDR1 SEHNR, CDR2 FQNEAQ (reference sequence). V was pared by 2 bases and J by 7 bases, with 17 bases between. The length of the CDR3 is 15 residues. CDR3 region: CASSLPDRPRSGYTF. In DNA form, the CDR3 reads TGTGCCAGCAGCTTACCGGACAGACCTCGAAGTGGCTACACCTTC.